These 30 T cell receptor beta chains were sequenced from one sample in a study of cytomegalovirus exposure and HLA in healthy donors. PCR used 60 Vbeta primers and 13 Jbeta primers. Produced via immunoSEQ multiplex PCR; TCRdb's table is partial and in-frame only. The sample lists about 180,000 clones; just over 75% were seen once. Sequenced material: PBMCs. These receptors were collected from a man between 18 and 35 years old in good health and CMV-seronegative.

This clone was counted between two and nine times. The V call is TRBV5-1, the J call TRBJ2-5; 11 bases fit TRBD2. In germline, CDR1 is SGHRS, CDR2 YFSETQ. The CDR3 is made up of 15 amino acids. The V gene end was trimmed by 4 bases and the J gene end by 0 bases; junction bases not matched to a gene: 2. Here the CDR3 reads CASSRSGGDQETQYF. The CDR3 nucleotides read TGCGCCAGCAGCCGTAGCGGGGGGGACCAAGAGACCCAGTACTTC.

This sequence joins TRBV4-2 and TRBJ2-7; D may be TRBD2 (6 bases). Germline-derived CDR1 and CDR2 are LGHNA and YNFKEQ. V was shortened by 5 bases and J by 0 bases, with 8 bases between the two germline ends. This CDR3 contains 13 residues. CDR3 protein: CASSAGPSYEQYF. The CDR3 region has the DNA TGTGCCAGCAGCGCGGGACCCTCCTACGAGCAGTACTTC.

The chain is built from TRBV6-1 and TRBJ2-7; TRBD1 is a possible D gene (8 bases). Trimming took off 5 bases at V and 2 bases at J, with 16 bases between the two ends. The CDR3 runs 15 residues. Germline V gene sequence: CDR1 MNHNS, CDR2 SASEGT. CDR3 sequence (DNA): TGTGCCAGCAGTTTCCGGACAGGGAGGGCCTACGAGCAGTACTTC. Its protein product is CASSFRTGRAYEQYF.

CDR3 in amino acids: CASSHSDSRDSLPRDYGYTF. CDR3 nucleotides: TGTGCCAGCAGTCACTCCGACTCCCGAGACAGCCTACCTCGGGACTATGGCTACACCTTC. This chain joins TRBV7-8 and TRBJ1-2; weak D call: TRBD1 (5 bases). This CDR3 spans 20 amino acids. V lost 6 bases and J 3 bases, leaving 32 bases between the germline ends. Germline V gives CDR1 SGHVS, CDR2 FQNEAQ. The whole variable domain, remainder taken from reference TRBV7-8 and TRBJ1-2, is GAGVSQSPRYKVAKRGQDVALRCDPISGHVSLFWYQQALGQGPEFLTYFQNEAQLDKSGLPSDRFFAERPEGSVSTLKIQRTQQEDSAVYLCASSHSDSRDSLPRDYGYTFGSGTRLTVV.

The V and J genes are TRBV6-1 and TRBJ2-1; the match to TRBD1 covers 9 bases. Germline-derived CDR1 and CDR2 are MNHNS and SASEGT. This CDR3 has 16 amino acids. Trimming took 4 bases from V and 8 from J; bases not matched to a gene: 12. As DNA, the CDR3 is TGTGCCAGCAGTGCCACGGGACAGGGCCACACCCATGAGCAGTTCTTC. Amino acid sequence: CASSATGQGHTHEQFF.

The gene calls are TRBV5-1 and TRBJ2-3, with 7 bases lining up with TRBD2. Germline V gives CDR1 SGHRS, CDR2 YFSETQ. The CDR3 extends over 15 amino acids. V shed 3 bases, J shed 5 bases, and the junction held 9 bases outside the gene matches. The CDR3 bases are TGCGCCAGCAGCTCCCTCGGGACTAATGGAGATACGCAGTATTTT. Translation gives CASSSLGTNGDTQYF.

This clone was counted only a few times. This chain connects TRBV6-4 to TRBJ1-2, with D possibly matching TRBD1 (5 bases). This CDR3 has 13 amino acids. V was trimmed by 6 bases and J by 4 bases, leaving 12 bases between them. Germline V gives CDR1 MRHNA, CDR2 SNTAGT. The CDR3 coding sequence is TGTGCCAGCAGCCCGGGGGGAGGCTATGGCTACACCTTC. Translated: CASSPGGGYGYTF.

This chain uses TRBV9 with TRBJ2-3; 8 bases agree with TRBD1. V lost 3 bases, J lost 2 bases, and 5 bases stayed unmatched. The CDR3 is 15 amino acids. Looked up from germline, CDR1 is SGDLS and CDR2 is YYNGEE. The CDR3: CASSERTGTTDTQYF. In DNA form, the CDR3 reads TGTGCCAGCAGCGAGCGGACAGGGACCACAGATACGCAGTATTTT.

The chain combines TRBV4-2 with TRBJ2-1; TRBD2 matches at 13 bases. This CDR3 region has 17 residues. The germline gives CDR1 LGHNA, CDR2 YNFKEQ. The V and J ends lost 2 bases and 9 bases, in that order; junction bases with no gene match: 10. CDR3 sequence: CASSQLPGLAGAIEQFF. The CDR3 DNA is TGTGCCAGCAGCCAACTACCTGGACTAGCGGGAGCGATTGAGCAGTTCTTC.

In DNA form, the CDR3 reads TGTGCCAGCAGCCAAGTTGGGACTAGCGGGAGGGCCGGATTACCAGATACGCAGTATTTT. Its translation is CASSQVGTSGRAGLPDTQYF. The chain has TRBV4-2 and TRBJ2-3; 16 positions match TRBD2. Per germline, CDR1 LGHNA and CDR2 YNFKEQ. V shed 1 base and J 4 bases; nucleotides not matched to a gene: 11. The CDR3 has 20 amino acids.

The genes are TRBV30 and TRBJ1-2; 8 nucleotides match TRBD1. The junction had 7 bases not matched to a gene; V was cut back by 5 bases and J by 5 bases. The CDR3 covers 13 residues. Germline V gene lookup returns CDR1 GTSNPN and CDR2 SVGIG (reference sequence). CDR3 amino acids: CAWLGQAGYGYTF. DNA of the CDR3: TGTGCCTGGTTGGGACAGGCCGGGTATGGCTACACCTTC.

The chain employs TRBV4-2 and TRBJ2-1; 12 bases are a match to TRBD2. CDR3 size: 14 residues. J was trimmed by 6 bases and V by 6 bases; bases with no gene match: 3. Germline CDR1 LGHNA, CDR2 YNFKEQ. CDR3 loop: CASRKTSGGNEQFF. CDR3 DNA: TGTGCCAGCAGGAAGACTAGCGGGGGCAATGAGCAGTTCTTC.

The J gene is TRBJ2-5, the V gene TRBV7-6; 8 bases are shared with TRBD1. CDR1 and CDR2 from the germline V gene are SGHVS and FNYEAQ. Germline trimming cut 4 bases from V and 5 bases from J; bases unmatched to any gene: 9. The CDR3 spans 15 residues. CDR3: CASSYPQGAEETQYF. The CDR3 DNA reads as TGTGCCAGCAGCTATCCCCAGGGGGCTGAGGAGACCCAGTACTTC. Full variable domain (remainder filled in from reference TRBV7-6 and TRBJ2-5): GAGVSQSPRYKVTKRGQDVALRCDPISGHVSLYWYRQALGQGPEFLTYFNYEAQQDKSGLPNDRFSAERPEGSISTLTIQRTEQRDSAMYRCASSYPQGAEETQYFGPGTRLLVL.

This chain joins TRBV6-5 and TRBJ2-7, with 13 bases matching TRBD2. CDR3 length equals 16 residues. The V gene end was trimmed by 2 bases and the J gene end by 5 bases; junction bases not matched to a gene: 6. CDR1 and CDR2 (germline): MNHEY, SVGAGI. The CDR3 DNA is TGTGCCAGCAGTTACCGTGGGACTAGCGGGAAACACGAGCAGTACTTC. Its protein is CASSYRGTSGKHEQYF.

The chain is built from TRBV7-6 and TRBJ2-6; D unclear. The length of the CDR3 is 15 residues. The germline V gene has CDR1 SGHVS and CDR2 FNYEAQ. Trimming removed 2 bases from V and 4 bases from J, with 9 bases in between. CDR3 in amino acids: CASSLSVSGANVLTF. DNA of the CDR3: TGTGCCAGCAGCTTATCGGTGAGCGGGGCCAACGTCCTGACTTTC. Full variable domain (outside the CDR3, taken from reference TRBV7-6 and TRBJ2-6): GAGVSQSPRYKVTKRGQDVALRCDPISGHVSLYWYRQALGQGPEFLTYFNYEAQQDKSGLPNDRFSAERPEGSISTLTIQRTEQRDSAMYRCASSLSVSGANVLTFGAGSRLTVL.

The CDR3 sequence is CASSFHRDTYEQYF. For the CDR3, the DNA is TGTGCCAGCAGCTTTCACCGGGACACATACGAGCAGTACTTC. The chain combines TRBV13 with TRBJ2-7; tentative D call: TRBD1 (6 bases). Germline assignment: CDR1 PRHDT and CDR2 FYEKMQ (reference sequence). V was trimmed by 3 bases and J by 4 bases, leaving 13 bases between them. The CDR3 is 14 residues long.

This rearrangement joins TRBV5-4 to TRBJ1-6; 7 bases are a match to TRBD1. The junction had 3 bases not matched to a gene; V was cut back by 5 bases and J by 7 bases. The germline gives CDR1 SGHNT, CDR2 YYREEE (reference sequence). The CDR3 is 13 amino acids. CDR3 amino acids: CASRRQGNSPLHF. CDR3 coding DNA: TGTGCCAGCAGAAGACAGGGCAATTCACCCCTCCACTTT.

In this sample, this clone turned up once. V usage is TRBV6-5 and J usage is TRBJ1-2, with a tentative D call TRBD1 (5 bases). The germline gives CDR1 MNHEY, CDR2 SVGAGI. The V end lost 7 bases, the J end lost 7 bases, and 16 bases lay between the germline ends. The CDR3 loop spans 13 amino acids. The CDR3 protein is CASTRTRTSGYTF. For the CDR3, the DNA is TGTGCCAGCACCCGGACCCGGACAAGTGGCTACACCTTC.

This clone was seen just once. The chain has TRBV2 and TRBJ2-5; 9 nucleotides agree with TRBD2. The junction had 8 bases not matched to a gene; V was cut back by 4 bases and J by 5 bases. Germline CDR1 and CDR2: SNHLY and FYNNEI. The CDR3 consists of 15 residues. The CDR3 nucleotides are TGTGCCAGCAGTGTGGCTAGCGGGGTTCGGGAGACCCAGTACTTC. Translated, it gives CASSVASGVRETQYF. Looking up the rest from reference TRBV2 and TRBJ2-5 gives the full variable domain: EPEVTQTPSHQVTQMGQEVILRCVPISNHLYFYWYRQILGQKVEFLVSFYNNEISEKSEIFDDQFSVERPDGSNFTLKIRSTKLEDSAMYFCASSVASGVRETQYFGPGTRLLVL.

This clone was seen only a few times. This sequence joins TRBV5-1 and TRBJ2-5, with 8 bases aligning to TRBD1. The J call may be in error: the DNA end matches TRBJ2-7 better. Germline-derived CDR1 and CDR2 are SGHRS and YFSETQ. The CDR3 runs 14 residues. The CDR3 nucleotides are TGCGCCAGCAGCAAGGGACAGGAGTTCTACGAGCAGTACTTC. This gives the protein CASSKGQEFYEQYF.

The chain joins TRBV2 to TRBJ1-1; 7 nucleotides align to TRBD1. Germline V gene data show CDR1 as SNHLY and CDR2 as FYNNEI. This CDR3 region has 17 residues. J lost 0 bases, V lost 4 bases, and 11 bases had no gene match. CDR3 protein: CASSVPPRGRVNTEAFF. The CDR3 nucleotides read TGTGCCAGCAGTGTTCCCCCTAGGGGGCGCGTGAACACTGAAGCTTTCTTT. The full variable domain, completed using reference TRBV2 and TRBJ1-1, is EPEVTQTPSHQVTQMGQEVILRCVPISNHLYFYWYRQILGQKVEFLVSFYNNEISEKSEIFDDQFSVERPDGSNFTLKIRSTKLEDSAMYFCASSVPPRGRVNTEAFFGQGTRLTVV.

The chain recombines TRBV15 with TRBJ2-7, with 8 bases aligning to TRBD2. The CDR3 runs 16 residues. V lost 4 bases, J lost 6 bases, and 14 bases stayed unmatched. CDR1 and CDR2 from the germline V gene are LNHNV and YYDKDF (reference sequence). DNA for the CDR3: TGTGCCACCAGCACCCAAAGCGGGAGCGGAGCCGCCGAGCAGTACTTC. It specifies CATSTQSGSGAAEQYF.

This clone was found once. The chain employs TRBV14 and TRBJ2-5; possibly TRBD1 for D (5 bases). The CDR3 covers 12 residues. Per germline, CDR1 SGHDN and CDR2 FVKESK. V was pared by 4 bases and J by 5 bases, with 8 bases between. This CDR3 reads CASSRTYETQYF. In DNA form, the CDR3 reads TGTGCCAGCAGCCGGACATATGAGACCCAGTACTTC.

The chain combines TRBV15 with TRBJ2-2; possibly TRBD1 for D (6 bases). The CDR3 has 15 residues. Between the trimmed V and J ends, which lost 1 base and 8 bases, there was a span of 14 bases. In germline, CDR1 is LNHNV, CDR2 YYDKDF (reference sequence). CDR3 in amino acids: CATSRAAGDIGELFF. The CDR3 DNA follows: TGTGCCACCAGCAGAGCGGCAGGGGATATAGGGGAGCTGTTTTTT. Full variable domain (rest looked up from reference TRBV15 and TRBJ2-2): DAMVIQNPRYQVTQFGKPVTLSCSQTLNHNVMYWYQQKSSQAPKLLFHYYDKDFNNEADTPDNFQSRRPNTSFCFLDIRSPGLGDTAMYLCATSRAAGDIGELFFGEGSRLTVL.

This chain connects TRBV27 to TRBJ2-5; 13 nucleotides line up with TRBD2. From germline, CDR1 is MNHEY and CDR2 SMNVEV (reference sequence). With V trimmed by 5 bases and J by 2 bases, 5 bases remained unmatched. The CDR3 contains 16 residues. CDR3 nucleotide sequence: TGTGCCAGCAGTCCCGGACTAGCGGGGGAGCAAGAGACCCAGTACTTC. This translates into CASSPGLAGEQETQYF.

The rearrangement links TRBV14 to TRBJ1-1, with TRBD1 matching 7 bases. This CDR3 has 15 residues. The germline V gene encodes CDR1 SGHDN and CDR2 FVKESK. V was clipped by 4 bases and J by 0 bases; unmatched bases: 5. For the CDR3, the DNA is TGTGCCAGCAGCCCCCGACAGGGCTTGAACACTGAAGCTTTCTTT. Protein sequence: CASSPRQGLNTEAFF.

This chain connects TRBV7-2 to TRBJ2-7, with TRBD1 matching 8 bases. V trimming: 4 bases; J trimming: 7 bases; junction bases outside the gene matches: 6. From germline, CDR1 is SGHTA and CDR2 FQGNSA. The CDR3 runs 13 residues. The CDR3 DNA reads TGTGCCAGCAGCTCAAGGACAGGGAGAGAGCAGTACTTC. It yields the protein CASSSRTGREQYF.

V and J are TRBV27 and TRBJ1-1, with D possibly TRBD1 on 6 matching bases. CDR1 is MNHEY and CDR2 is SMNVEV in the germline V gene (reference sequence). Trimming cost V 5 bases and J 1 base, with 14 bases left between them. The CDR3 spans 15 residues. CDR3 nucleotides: TGTGCCAGCAGTCCCATCGGACAGAGGAACACTGAAGCTTTCTTT. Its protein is CASSPIGQRNTEAFF.

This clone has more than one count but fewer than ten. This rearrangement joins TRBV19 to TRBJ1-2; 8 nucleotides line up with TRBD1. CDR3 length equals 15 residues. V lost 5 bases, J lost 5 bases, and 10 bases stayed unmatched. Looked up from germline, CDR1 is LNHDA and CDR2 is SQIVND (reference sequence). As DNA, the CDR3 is TGTGCCAGTAGTTCAATACAGGGGGAAGGTTATGGCTACACCTTC. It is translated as CASSSIQGEGYGYTF.

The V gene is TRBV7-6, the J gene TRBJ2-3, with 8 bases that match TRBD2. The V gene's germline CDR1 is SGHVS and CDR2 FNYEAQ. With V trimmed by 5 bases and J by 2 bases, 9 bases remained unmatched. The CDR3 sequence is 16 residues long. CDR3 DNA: TGTGCCAGCAGCCATGGCGGGACTAGGAACACAGATACGCAGTATTTT. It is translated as CASSHGGTRNTDTQYF.